Included here is one TCR beta chain sequence, with context. This entry is derived from a study of control samples from healthy donors and cancer patients. The CDR3 length is 15 residues. Looked up from germline, CDR1 is SNHLY and CDR2 is FYNNEI. The V gene end was trimmed by 5 bases and the J gene end by 2 bases; junction bases not matched to a gene: 3. The method was immunoSEQ multiplex PCR; TCRdb's version includes in-frame clones alone and lacks a portion of them. The sample contains some 64,000 clones, around 87% of which appear only once. Sequencing was performed on PBMCs. The rearrangement uses TRBV2 and TRBJ2-1, with 10 bases matching TRBD1. The sequence derives from a woman aged 45-65 years with head and neck cancer. The CDR3 DNA reads TGTGCCAGCAGTCCGACAGGGGGCGCCTACAATGAGCAGTTCTTC. This gives the protein CASSPTGGAYNEQFF.